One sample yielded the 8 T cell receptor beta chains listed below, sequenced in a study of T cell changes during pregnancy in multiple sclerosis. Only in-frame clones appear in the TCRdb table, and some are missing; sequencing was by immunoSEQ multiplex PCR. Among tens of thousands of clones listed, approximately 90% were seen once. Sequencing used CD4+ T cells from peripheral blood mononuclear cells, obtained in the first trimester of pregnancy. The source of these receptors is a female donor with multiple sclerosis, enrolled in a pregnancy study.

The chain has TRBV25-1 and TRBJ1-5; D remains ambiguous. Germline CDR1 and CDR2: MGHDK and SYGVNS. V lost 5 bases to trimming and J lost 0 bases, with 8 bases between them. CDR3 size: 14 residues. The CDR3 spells CASSSFYSNQPQHF. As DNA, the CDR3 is TGTGCCAGCAGTTCCTTCTATAGCAATCAGCCCCAGCATTTT.

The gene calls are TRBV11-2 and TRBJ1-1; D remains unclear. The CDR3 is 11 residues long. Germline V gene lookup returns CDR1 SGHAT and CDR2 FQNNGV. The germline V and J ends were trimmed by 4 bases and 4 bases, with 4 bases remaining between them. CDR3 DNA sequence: TGTGCCAGCAGCTCTCTCACTGAAGCTTTCTTT. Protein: CASSSLTEAFF.

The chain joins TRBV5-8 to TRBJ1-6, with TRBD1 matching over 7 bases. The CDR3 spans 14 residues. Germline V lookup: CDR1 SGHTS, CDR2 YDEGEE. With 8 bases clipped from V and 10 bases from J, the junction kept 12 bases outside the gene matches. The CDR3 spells CASGQALSRSPLHF. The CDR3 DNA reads TGTGCCAGTGGACAGGCCCTATCTAGGTCACCCCTCCACTTT.

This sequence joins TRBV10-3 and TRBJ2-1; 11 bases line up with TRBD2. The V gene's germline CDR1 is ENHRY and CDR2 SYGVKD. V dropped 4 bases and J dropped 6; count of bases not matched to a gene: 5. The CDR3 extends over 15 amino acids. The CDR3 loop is CAISGASGRRNEQFF. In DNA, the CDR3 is TGTGCCATCAGTGGCGCTAGCGGGAGGCGCAATGAGCAGTTCTTC.

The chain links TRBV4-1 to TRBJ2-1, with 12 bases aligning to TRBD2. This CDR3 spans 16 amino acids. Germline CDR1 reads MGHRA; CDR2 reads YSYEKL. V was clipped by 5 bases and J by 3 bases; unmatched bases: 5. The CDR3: CASSYGLAGNYNEQFF. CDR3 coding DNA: TGCGCCAGCAGCTACGGACTAGCGGGAAACTACAATGAGCAGTTCTTC.

The chain's CDR3 is CASSVTGGRTGELFF. The CDR3 bases are TGTGCCAGCAGCGTGACAGGGGGTCGCACCGGGGAGCTGTTTTTT. The chain joins TRBV11-2 to TRBJ2-2, with 9 bases that match TRBD1. CDR3 length: 15 residues. J lost 4 bases, V lost 5 bases, and 5 bases had no gene match. The germline V gene has CDR1 SGHAT and CDR2 FQNNGV.

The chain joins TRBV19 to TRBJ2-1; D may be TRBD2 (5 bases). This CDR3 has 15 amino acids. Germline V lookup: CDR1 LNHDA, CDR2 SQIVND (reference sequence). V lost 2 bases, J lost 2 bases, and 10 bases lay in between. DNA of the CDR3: TGTGCCAGTAGTATAATGGCGGGCACCTACAATGAGCAGTTCTTC. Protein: CASSIMAGTYNEQFF.

The DNA for the CDR3 is TGTGCCAGCAGTAGGGGACAGGGTTCGTGGGCAGATACGCAGTATTTT. It specifies CASSRGQGSWADTQYF. This chain uses TRBV5-6 with TRBJ2-3, with 9 bases fitting TRBD1. The trim removed 5 bases at V and 4 bases at J, leaving 11 bases unmatched. The CDR3 is made up of 16 amino acids. Looked up from germline, CDR1 is SGHDT and CDR2 is YYEEEE.